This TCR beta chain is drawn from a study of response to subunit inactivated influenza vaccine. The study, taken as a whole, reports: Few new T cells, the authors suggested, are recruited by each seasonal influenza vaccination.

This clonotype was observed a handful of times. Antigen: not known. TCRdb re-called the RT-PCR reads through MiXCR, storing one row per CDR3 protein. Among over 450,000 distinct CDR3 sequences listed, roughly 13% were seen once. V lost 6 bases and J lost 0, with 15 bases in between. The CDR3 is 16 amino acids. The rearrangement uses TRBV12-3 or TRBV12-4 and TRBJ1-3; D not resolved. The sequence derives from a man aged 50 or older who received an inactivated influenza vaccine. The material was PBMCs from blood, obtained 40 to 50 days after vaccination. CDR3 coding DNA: TGTGCCAGCAGCCAGGACCGCCGATTCTCTGGAAACACCATATATTTT. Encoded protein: CASSQDRRFSGNTIYF.